This T cell receptor (beta chain) emerged from a study of STAT5B mutations in CD4+ large granular lymphocyte leukemia. Overall study results and limits: Main leukemic clonotypes were patient-specific, but more than 20% appeared at low frequency elsewhere. The CD4+ versus CD8+ T-LGLL clonality difference may reflect limited sample size.

The method was immunoSEQ multiplex PCR; TCRdb's version includes in-frame clones alone and lacks a portion of them. The data hold about 40,000 clones, with approximately 80% observed a single time. For this clone: What it recognizes is unknown.

Control samples were healthy donors' buffy coats. Germline assignment: CDR1 MGHRA and CDR2 YSYEKL. This CDR3 is built from 14 residues. V was cut by 4 bases and J by 7 bases, with 13 bases left in between. Sample: CD4+ T cells from blood buffy coats. This TCR was recovered from a human donor in good health. The chain recombines TRBV4-1 with TRBJ1-4; D unclear. Here the CDR3 DNA reads TGCGCCAGCAGCCTCGACCAGCGCGGTGAAAAACTGTTTTTT. Translating it yields CASSLDQRGEKLFF.